A single sample is the source of the 12 T cell receptor beta chains below, sequenced in a study of shared clonotypes between healthy human individuals. Method: immunoSEQ multiplex PCR; TCRdb's copy keeps in-frame clones and lacks some. The sample yields around 2.1 million clones, 95% seen once. The sample comprised naive CD4+ T cells sorted from blood. The subset is: CD45RA+ positively selected. Source of these receptors: a man between 18 and 35 years old in good health.

The rearrangement joins TRBV10-3 to TRBJ2-7; D unresolved. The CDR3 consists of 12 residues. Germline V gives CDR1 ENHRY, CDR2 SYGVKD. V lost 8 bases and J lost 6, with 14 bases in between. CDR3 DNA sequence: TGTGCCATCCTACCAGAAGGGCGCGAGCAGTACTTC. Translation: CAILPEGREQYF.

The rearrangement joins TRBV28 to TRBJ1-2; a weak D match, TRBD1 (5 bases). The CDR3 extends over 15 amino acids. Germline CDR1 MDHEN, CDR2 SYDVKM. Trimming stripped 4 bases from V and 6 bases from J, with 18 bases between. CDR3 residues: CASSSARGPTDGYTF. The CDR3 nucleotides read TGTGCCAGCAGTTCCGCCCGGGGACCCACTGATGGCTACACCTTC.

The rearrangement uses TRBV18 and TRBJ1-5, with TRBD1 matching 7 bases. After removal of 6 bases from V and 5 bases from J, the junction contained 7 bases not matched to a gene. Germline V gene lookup returns CDR1 KGHSH and CDR2 LQKENI. The CDR3 extends over 14 amino acids. The CDR3 DNA sequence: TGTGCCAGCTCTCTCCCAGGGGGGGATCAGCCCCAGCATTTT. Protein product: CASSLPGGDQPQHF.

This chain connects TRBV2 to TRBJ2-7; perhaps TRBD1 as D (6 bases). Germline loops: CDR1 SNHLY, CDR2 FYNNEI. V was trimmed by 4 bases and J by 1 base, leaving 11 bases between them. The CDR3 sequence is 14 residues long. The CDR3 reads CASSARTASYEQYF. The CDR3 DNA reads TGTGCCAGCAGTGCGAGGACAGCTTCCTACGAGCAGTACTTC. Using reference TRBV2 and TRBJ2-7 for the parts outside the CDR3, the full variable domain is EPEVTQTPSHQVTQMGQEVILRCVPISNHLYFYWYRQILGQKVEFLVSFYNNEISEKSEIFDDQFSVERPDGSNFTLKIRSTKLEDSAMYFCASSARTASYEQYFGPGTRLTVT.

This chain connects TRBV28 to TRBJ1-2; D is perhaps TRBD1 (5 bases). V was pared by 5 bases and J by 2 bases, with 18 bases between. Germline values: CDR1 MDHEN, CDR2 SYDVKM. CDR3 length: 16 residues. This chain's CDR3 is CASSPLRSQGNYGYTF. CDR3 nucleotide sequence: TGTGCCAGCAGTCCCCTCCGGTCCCAGGGCAACTATGGCTACACCTTC.

The V call is TRBV15, the J call TRBJ2-3; TRBD1 aligns across 7 bases. The V segment lost 4 bases and the J segment 1 base; nucleotides outside the gene matches: 5. The CDR3 covers 15 residues. Germline CDR1 reads LNHNV; CDR2 reads YYDKDF (reference sequence). CDR3 DNA: TGTGCCACCAGCAATGACAGGGTTGGCACAGATACGCAGTATTTT. It encodes CATSNDRVGTDTQYF. Combining the CDR3 with reference TRBV15 and TRBJ2-3 gives the whole variable domain DAMVIQNPRYQVTQFGKPVTLSCSQTLNHNVMYWYQQKSSQAPKLLFHYYDKDFNNEADTPDNFQSRRPNTSFCFLDIRSPGLGDTAMYLCATSNDRVGTDTQYFGPGTRLTVL.

This clone was counted once. The V and J genes are TRBV5-6 and TRBJ2-3; possibly TRBD2 for D (6 bases). This CDR3 contains 18 residues. V dropped 1 base and J dropped 1 base, with 19 bases sitting between them. Germline values: CDR1 SGHDT, CDR2 YYEEEE. The CDR3 sequence: CASSLRSGSRWGTDTQYF. The CDR3 bases are TGTGCCAGCAGCTTGAGAAGCGGGTCCCGGTGGGGCACAGATACGCAGTATTTT. Together with reference TRBV5-6 and TRBJ2-3, the CDR3 gives the full variable domain: DAGVTQSPTHLIKTRGQQVTLRCSPKSGHDTVSWYQQALGQGPQFIFQYYEEEERQRGNFPDRFSGHQFPNYSSELNVNALLLGDSALYLCASSLRSGSRWGTDTQYFGPGTRLTVL.

Comment on this clone: The sample carries other DNA sequences with the same CDR3. This chain connects TRBV6-6 to TRBJ1-1; D is unclear. The CDR3 runs 13 residues. Between the trimmed V and J ends, which lost 4 bases and 0 bases, there was a span of 6 bases. Germline V CDR1 and CDR2: MNHNY, SVGAGI (reference sequence). CDR3 DNA: TGTGCCAGCAGTTTTGGAATGAACACTGAAGCTTTCTTT. Translating gives CASSFGMNTEAFF.

The V call is TRBV29-1, the J call TRBJ2-1, with D possibly matching TRBD1 (5 bases). V was pared by 4 bases and J by 8 bases, with 6 bases between. The CDR3 loop spans 10 amino acids. Germline CDR1 and CDR2: SQVTM and ANQGSEA. CDR3 nucleotides: TGCAGCGTTGGACAGTATGAGCAGTTCTTC. It yields the protein CSVGQYEQFF.

This chain joins TRBV5-1 and TRBJ2-3; TRBD1 matches at 8 bases. The germline V gene has CDR1 SGHRS and CDR2 YFSETQ. Losses at the gene ends were 1 base for V and 0 bases for J; bases not matched to a gene: 10. CDR3 length equals 18 residues. The chain's CDR3 is CASSLTTGTGLSTDTQYF. The CDR3 DNA reads TGCGCCAGCAGCTTGACTACCGGGACAGGCTTGAGCACAGATACGCAGTATTTT.

The chain uses TRBV11-3 and TRBJ2-5; perhaps D is TRBD1 or TRBD2 (6 bases each). Per germline, CDR1 SGHNT and CDR2 YENEEA. Deletions cut 5 bases from V and 5 bases from J, with 21 bases between. The CDR3 loop spans 16 amino acids. As DNA, the CDR3 is TGTGCCAGCAGCCTGGGGACAAGGAGGGGAAGGGAGACCCAGTACTTC. Residues: CASSLGTRRGRETQYF.

V usage is TRBV28 and J usage is TRBJ2-5, with D possibly TRBD2 on 5 matching bases. Trimming shortened V by 3 bases and J by 4 bases, and 24 bases separated the two germline ends. Germline V gene sequence: CDR1 MDHEN, CDR2 SYDVKM. The CDR3 extends over 18 amino acids. As DNA, the CDR3 is TGTGCCAGCAGTTTTCCGTCCCTATACCCAGAAGGGAGAGAGACCCAGTACTTC. This encodes CASSFPSLYPEGRETQYF.